This T cell receptor beta chain was sequenced during a study of T cell repertoires in cytomegalovirus infection. Study-level information: A matching HLA type, together with CMV infection, was signaled by public TCR beta signatures.

In germline, CDR1 is SEHNR, CDR2 FQNEAQ (reference sequence). The ends were cut back, 8 bases at V and 4 bases at J, with 20 bases in the middle. This CDR3 is 15 amino acids long. Using its own MiXCR run on the reads, TCRdb lists one record per CDR3 protein. This repertoire shows around 330,000 distinct CDR3 sequences, about a sixth found once; its top ten account for 9.5% to 15%. This clonotype was seen only a few times. The chain uses TRBV7-9 and TRBJ1-1, with a possible D match to TRBD1 (6 bases). This clonotype originated in a human donor in good health (CMV status not recorded). Some clones in this sample may be carry-over from other donors' samples. The specimen sequenced was PBMCs. CDR3 region: CASAGWAGEGTEAFF. CDR3 in DNA: TGTGCCAGCGCTGGGTGGGCAGGGGAAGGCACTGAAGCTTTCTTT.